These 3 T cell receptor beta chains were sequenced from one sample in a study of blood T cell repertoires in COVID-19. TCRdb's copy holds only in-frame clones and misses some; the assay was immunoSEQ multiplex PCR. The sample lists about 120,000 clones; approximately 80% were seen once. The sequenced material came from peripheral blood. These receptors were collected from a human donor in a cohort sampled during active COVID-19.

The chain is built from TRBV29-1 and TRBJ2-7, with 7 bases that match TRBD1. Per germline, CDR1 SQVTM and CDR2 ANQGSEA. This CDR3 region has 14 residues. Trimming cost V 4 bases and J 4 bases; bases outside gene matches: 10. CDR3 protein: CSVGTRQGIYEQYF. In DNA, the CDR3 is TGCAGCGTTGGGACGAGACAGGGTATTTACGAGCAGTACTTC.

This clone was found a few times. The J gene is TRBJ1-1, the V gene TRBV18; possibly TRBD1 for D (6 bases). The CDR3 extends over 14 amino acids. The germline gives CDR1 KGHSH, CDR2 LQKENI. Trimming cost V 1 base and J 1 base, with 7 bases left between them. CDR3 in DNA: TGTGCCAGCTCACCACAGGGACAGAACACTGAAGCTTTCTTT. Protein: CASSPQGQNTEAFF.

This clone appeared a single time. The V gene is TRBV24-1, the J gene TRBJ2-1; D is perhaps TRBD2 (6 bases). V lost 3 bases to trimming and J lost 0 bases, with 14 bases between them. This CDR3 is 17 amino acids long. Germline CDR1 KGHDR, CDR2 SFDVKD. CDR3 nucleotides: TGTGCCACCAGTGATGCGACTAGACCGAGCTCCTACAATGAGCAGTTCTTC. Protein: CATSDATRPSSYNEQFF.